Presented here are 14 T cell receptor beta chains from one specimen sequenced in a study of early T cells in non-severe SARS-CoV-2 infection. Each CDR3 protein is one row after TCRdb ran MiXCR on the 5' RACE reads. Of some 98,000 distinct CDR3 sequences listed, around 16% were seen once; the top ten hold over 1%. The sequencing input was whole blood. These receptors were obtained from an adult who was a healthcare worker with PCR-confirmed SARS-CoV-2 infection or an uninfected control (not recorded which).

DNA for the CDR3: TGCAGTGCTAGAGGTCGGGGAGTAACAGATACGCAGTATTTT. This gives the protein CSARGRGVTDTQYF. This chain uses TRBV20-1 with TRBJ2-3; TRBD2 is a possible D gene (5 bases). CDR1 and CDR2 (germline): DFQATT, SNEGSKA (reference sequence). This CDR3 comprises 14 residues. V was shortened by 1 base and J by 3 bases, with 11 bases between the two germline ends.

This clonotype has ten or more counts. This chain links TRBV30 with TRBJ2-1; D is possibly TRBD2 (5 bases). Trimming cost V 6 bases and J 7 bases, with 28 bases left between them. The germline CDR1 and CDR2 sequences are GTSNPN and SVGIG (reference sequence). There are 17 residues in the CDR3. The CDR3 region is CACNQKTKSGYYNEQFF. DNA for the CDR3: TGTGCCTGCAATCAAAAAACCAAAAGCGGCTATTATAATGAGCAGTTCTTC.

This clonotype was detected a few times. The chain uses TRBV7-9 and TRBJ1-1; no definite D call. This CDR3 has 12 amino acids. V lost 6 bases and J lost 8, with 13 bases in between. Germline CDR1 is SEHNR and CDR2 is FQNEAQ (reference sequence). Written as DNA, the CDR3 is TGTGCCAGCAGTCGATCCCCGCTGGAAGCTTTCTTT. Its translation: CASSRSPLEAFF.

The chain has TRBV12-3 or TRBV12-4 and TRBJ1-5; no firm D call. The CDR3 sequence is 13 residues long. Trimming left V 6 bases short and J 0 bases short, with 6 bases between. CDR3 region: CASRPDSNQPQHF. In DNA form, the CDR3 reads TGTGCCAGCAGACCGGATAGCAATCAGCCCCAGCATTTT.

The chain joins TRBV10-2 to TRBJ1-5; TRBD1 is a possible D gene (6 bases). V was pared by 3 bases and J by 5 bases, with 11 bases between. Germline loops: CDR1 WSHSY, CDR2 SAAADI. The CDR3 is 14 amino acids. CDR3: CASSDRGRYQPQHF. The CDR3 bases are TGCGCCAGCAGTGACAGGGGCCGGTATCAGCCCCAGCATTTT.

The V gene is TRBV10-3, the J gene TRBJ2-3; D might be TRBD2 (6 bases). V was trimmed by 2 bases and J by 0 bases, leaving 21 bases between them. Germline CDR1 reads ENHRY; CDR2 reads SYGVKD. The CDR3 spans 19 residues. The CDR3 nucleotides read TGTGCCATCAGTGAGCGTGGGGTTTTGGAGGGCCAAAGCACAGATACGCAGTATTTT. It codes for CAISERGVLEGQSTDTQYF.

The chain carries TRBV20-1 and TRBJ1-6; D is unresolved. V was shortened by 0 bases and J by 7 bases, with 16 bases between the two germline ends. CDR1 is DFQATT, CDR2 SNEGSKA, per germline (reference sequence). This CDR3 spans 16 amino acids. CDR3 in amino acids: CSARDQEAGENSPLHF. CDR3 nucleotide sequence: TGCAGTGCTAGAGATCAAGAGGCAGGTGAAAATTCACCCCTCCACTTT.

Many counts were recorded for this clonotype. The chain is built from TRBV29-1 and TRBJ2-2, with TRBD1 identical over 8 bases. This CDR3 contains 13 residues. The V and J ends lost 2 bases and 8 bases, in that order; junction bases with no gene match: 4. CDR1 SQVTM and CDR2 ANQGSEA come from the germline V gene. The CDR3 sequence is CSVEQDRAGELFF. CDR3 bases: TGCAGCGTTGAACAGGACAGGGCAGGGGAGCTGTTTTTT.

This chain connects TRBV29-1 to TRBJ1-1, with D possibly being TRBD1 (6 bases). V was clipped by 0 bases and J by 4 bases, with 9 bases between them. Germline loops: CDR1 SQVTM, CDR2 ANQGSEA. The CDR3 is 13 amino acids. The CDR3 here is CSVEEGAGTEAFF. In DNA, the CDR3 is TGCAGCGTTGAAGAGGGGGCAGGCACTGAAGCTTTCTTT.

The rearrangement joins TRBV5-4 to TRBJ2-1, with 8 bases matching TRBD1. CDR1 and CDR2 from the germline V gene are SGHNT and YYREEE (reference sequence). The junction had 5 bases not matched to a gene; V was cut back by 4 bases and J by 2 bases. This CDR3 is built from 15 residues. The CDR3: CASSARGLPYNEQFF. The CDR3 region has the DNA TGTGCCAGCAGCGCCAGGGGGCTCCCCTACAATGAGCAGTTCTTC.

The CDR3 loop is CASSLRLDREQYF. CDR3 DNA: TGTGCCAGCAGCTTAAGGCTAGACCGCGAGCAGTACTTC. The chain employs TRBV7-8 and TRBJ2-7; D is ambiguous. The CDR3 runs 13 residues. Trimming pared 2 bases from V and 6 bases from J, leaving 11 bases between. Germline lookup yields CDR1 SGHVS and CDR2 FQNEAQ.

V and J are TRBV12-3 or TRBV12-4 and TRBJ2-5; D not certain. V was clipped by 1 base and J by 4 bases, with 19 bases between them. The CDR3 loop spans 17 amino acids. CDR3 region: CASSLVVGFGVPETQYF. The CDR3 nucleotides read TGTGCCAGCAGTTTAGTGGTGGGGTTCGGCGTCCCAGAGACCCAGTACTTC.

This clonotype was observed a handful of times. V gene TRBV5-4 combines with J gene TRBJ2-3, with TRBD2 matching 12 bases. V gave up 0 bases and J gave up 0 bases; unmatched junction bases: 8. CDR3 size: 19 residues. CDR1 is SGHNT and CDR2 is YYREEE in the germline V gene (reference sequence). The CDR3 loop reads CASSLAGTSGFSSTDTQYF. The CDR3 region has the DNA TGTGCCAGCAGCTTGGCCGGGACTAGCGGGTTTTCTAGCACAGATACGCAGTATTTT.

This clonotype appeared a few times. V and J are TRBV20-1 and TRBJ1-1; no clear D gene. Trimming took 5 bases from V and 3 from J, leaving 16 bases between them. Germline V gene data show CDR1 as DFQATT and CDR2 as SNEGSKA (reference sequence). The CDR3 consists of 14 residues. This CDR3 reads CSARPSGLDTEAFF. The CDR3 nucleotides are TGCAGTGCTCGCCCGTCCGGGTTGGACACTGAAGCTTTCTTT.